This T cell receptor (beta chain) was documented in a study of a mutant IDH1 vaccine in newly diagnosed glioma. In the study overall: Earlier treatment was radiotherapy, temozolomide, or both, with most getting both.

Details on this clone: Its antigen is still unknown.

Regarding the study as a whole: No link was apparently found between pseudoprogression and changes in top peripheral T cell clonotypes.

The time point denotes: week 47, end of study. Vaccine doses each comprised 300 ug of mutant IDH1 20-mer peptide, with topical imiquimod. Each patient was administered eight vaccinations, scheduled in weeks 1, 3, 5, 7, 11, 15, 19 and 23. Each tumor in the donors was a new WHO grade 3 or 4 astrocytoma, IDH1-mutant and ATRX-lost. Sequencing was performed with immunoSEQ multiplex PCR; in TCRdb, only in-frame clones are kept and a portion is missing. This sample has roughly 35,000 clones, with roughly 82% found just once. From germline, CDR1 is SGHRS and CDR2 YFSETQ. The CDR3 is 17 amino acids. V trimming: 3 bases; J trimming: 0 bases; junction bases outside the gene matches: 8.

The J gene is TRBJ2-1, the V gene TRBV5-1, with 8 bases matching TRBD2. The sample here was PBMCs, taken from a glioma patient whose treatment included an IDH1 peptide vaccine. The sequence was collected from a man aged 40-49 years with glioma. CDR3 in DNA: TGCGCCAGCAGCTGGGTTATAGCGGGGAGCTCCTACAATGAGCAGTTCTTC. Translated: CASSWVIAGSSYNEQFF.